This TCR beta chain appears in the sequencing data of a study of shared T cell receptors in the human thymus. This CDR3 comprises 16 residues. Losses at the gene ends were 4 bases for V and 7 bases for J; bases not matched to a gene: 12. CDR1 is MGHRA and CDR2 is YSYEKL in the germline V gene. TCRdb's table, derived via immunoSEQ multiplex PCR, lists solely in-frame clones and lacks some. The data show under 450,000 clones, approximately 95% seen once. Sequencing used thymocytes. This receptor was obtained from a human donor. This chain joins TRBV4-1 and TRBJ2-3; 9 positions match TRBD1. CDR3 coding DNA: TGCGCCAGCAGCCGCTCCCGGGACAGGGCGCACTATACGCAGTATTTT. Translating it yields CASSRSRDRAHYTQYF.